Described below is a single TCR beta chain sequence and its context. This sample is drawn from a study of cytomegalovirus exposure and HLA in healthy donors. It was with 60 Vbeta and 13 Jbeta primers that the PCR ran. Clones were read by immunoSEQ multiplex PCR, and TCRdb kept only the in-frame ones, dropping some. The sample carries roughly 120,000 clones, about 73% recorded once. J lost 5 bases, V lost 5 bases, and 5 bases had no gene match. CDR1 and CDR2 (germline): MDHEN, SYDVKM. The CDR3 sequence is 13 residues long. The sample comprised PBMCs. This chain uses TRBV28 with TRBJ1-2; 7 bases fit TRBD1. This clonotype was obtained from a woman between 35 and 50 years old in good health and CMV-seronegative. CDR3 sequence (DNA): TGTGCCAGCAGTCCGGGACAGATGTATGGCTACACCTTC. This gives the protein CASSPGQMYGYTF.